This entry describes one T cell receptor (beta chain). The sample comes from a study of T-cell memory formation after mild COVID-19. The wider study: There were largely donor-specific TCR clusters.

Each CDR3 protein gets one entry after TCRdb re-called the 5' RACE reads with MiXCR. The table records about 360,000 distinct CDR3 sequences, under 15% of them present only once. V lost 5 bases to trimming and J lost 5 bases, with 15 bases between them. There are 14 residues in the CDR3. Germline-derived CDR1 and CDR2 are SEHNR and FQNEAQ (reference sequence). Sequenced: PBMCs or a T cell subset sorted from them (not recorded which). The rearrangement uses TRBV7-9 and TRBJ2-5; D possibly corresponds to TRBD1 (6 bases). This TCR was recovered from a man aged 18 to 35 who had mild COVID-19 (a few samples of this study predate the infection). Cell type and time point are not known. CDR3 DNA: TGTGCCAGCAGCCAACAAGGGGGATTTGAGACCCAGTACTTC. Translating it yields CASSQQGGFETQYF.